The 16 T cell receptor beta chains below were found in one sample sequenced in a study of cytomegalovirus exposure and HLA in healthy donors. PCR amplification relied on 60 Vbeta primers (plus 13 Jbeta primers). Clones were read by immunoSEQ multiplex PCR, and TCRdb kept only the in-frame ones, dropping some. The data contain 80,000 or so clones, over 9.5% of them singletons. Sequenced input: PBMCs. All receptors come from a man in his 60s in good health and CMV-seropositive.

CDR3 sequence reads: CASSYSNGENSPLHF. The DNA for the CDR3 is TGTGCCAGCAGTTACTCTAATGGGGAGAATTCACCCCTCCACTTT. The chain couples TRBV6-5 to TRBJ1-6, with D unresolved. Trimming took off 0 bases at V and 7 bases at J, with 10 bases between the two ends. This CDR3 region has 15 residues. Looked up from germline, CDR1 is MNHEY and CDR2 is SVGAGI.

This clone has only a few counts. The chain recombines TRBV6-1 with TRBJ2-1, with 9 bases fitting TRBD1. Germline values: CDR1 MNHNS, CDR2 SASEGT. CDR3 size: 15 residues. Trimming at V came to 6 bases and at J to 10 bases, leaving 13 bases not matched to a gene. The CDR3 region is CASRSSGTGLGEQFF. The CDR3 coding sequence is TGTGCCAGCAGATCATCCGGGACAGGGCTGGGAGAGCAGTTCTTC.

In its sample, this clone was seen a few times. The chain joins TRBV9 to TRBJ2-5, with 9 bases that match TRBD2. After removal of 0 bases from V and 4 bases from J, the junction contained 4 bases not matched to a gene. This CDR3 spans 15 amino acids. CDR1 and CDR2 from the germline V gene are SGDLS and YYNGEE. The CDR3 DNA sequence: TGTGCCAGCAGCGTAGCTGCGGGAGGGCCAGAGACCCAGTACTTC. It codes for CASSVAAGGPETQYF. The complete variable domain, with remaining parts taken from reference TRBV9 and TRBJ2-5, reads DSGVTQTPKHLITATGQRVTLRCSPRSGDLSVYWYQQSLDQGLQFLIQYYNGEERAKGNILERFSAQQFPDLHSELNLSSLELGDSALYFCASSVAAGGPETQYFGPGTRLLVL.

This clone showed up just a few times. The genes are TRBV18 and TRBJ2-2; tentative D call: TRBD1 (5 bases). The germline V gene encodes CDR1 KGHSH and CDR2 LQKENI. The length of the CDR3 is 14 residues. V was clipped by 0 bases and J by 5 bases, with 7 bases between them. CDR3 nucleotides: TGTGCCAGCTCACCACCGACAGATACCGGGGAGCTGTTTTTT. This translates into CASSPPTDTGELFF.

This clone was seen a handful of times. This rearrangement joins TRBV9 to TRBJ2-1, with D perhaps TRBD1 (5 bases). The CDR3 length is 15 residues. Trimming pared 3 bases from V and 4 bases from J, leaving 14 bases between. Germline V gives CDR1 SGDLS, CDR2 YYNGEE. DNA of the CDR3: TGTGCCAGCAGCGCCAGGGAAGACAGTTACAATGAGCAGTTCTTC. Translation: CASSAREDSYNEQFF.

This clone was seen at least ten times. The rearrangement links TRBV6-5 to TRBJ2-7; TRBD1 aligns across 9 bases. CDR1 and CDR2 from the germline V gene are MNHEY and SVGAGI. Trimming removed 11 bases from V and 7 bases from J; junction bases left unmatched: 12. The CDR3 is made up of 13 amino acids. CDR3 region: CALSPDRGLEQYV. CDR3 nucleotide sequence: TGTGCCCTTTCCCCGGACAGGGGCCTGGAGCAGTACGTC.

This clone was seen more than once but under ten times. The rearrangement uses TRBV7-6 and TRBJ1-5; 9 nucleotides align to TRBD1. Germline V lookup: CDR1 SGHVS, CDR2 FNYEAQ. The trim removed 6 bases at V and 5 bases at J, leaving 8 bases unmatched. The CDR3 is made up of 15 amino acids. The CDR3, as DNA: TGTGCCAGCAGTTCCGGGACAGGGAATTATCAGCCCCAGCATTTT. Translating it yields CASSSGTGNYQPQHF.

The chain couples TRBV30 to TRBJ1-2; D unclear. The CDR3 runs to 13 residues. Germline CDR1 is GTSNPN and CDR2 is SVGIG (reference sequence). V was clipped by 2 bases and J by 9 bases, with 16 bases between them. The CDR3 loop reads CAWSSTPALSYTF. In nucleotides, the CDR3 is TGTGCCTGGAGTTCGACTCCCGCGCTCAGCTACACCTTC.

V usage is TRBV5-1 and J usage is TRBJ2-5; D gene unclear. V lost 0 bases, J lost 2 bases, and 8 bases lay in between. This CDR3 region has 14 residues. The germline V gene encodes CDR1 SGHRS and CDR2 YFSETQ. The DNA of the CDR3 is TGCGCCAGCAGCTTGGAATTACAACAAGAGACCCAGTACTTC. This encodes CASSLELQQETQYF.

The chain employs TRBV7-2 and TRBJ1-5, with TRBD1 matching 10 bases. The CDR3 extends over 15 amino acids. The V and J ends lost 5 bases and 4 bases, in that order; junction bases with no gene match: 5. The V gene's germline CDR1 is SGHTA and CDR2 FQGNSA. CDR3 nucleotide sequence: TGTGCCAGCAGCCCCGGACAGGGGGTTAATCAGCCCCAGCATTTT. It specifies CASSPGQGVNQPQHF.

The rearrangement links TRBV28 to TRBJ1-1; the D gene is possibly TRBD1 (5 bases). CDR3 length: 14 residues. CDR1 is MDHEN, CDR2 SYDVKM, per germline. With 3 bases removed from V and 1 base from J, the gap between germline ends came to 9 bases. CDR3 residues: CASSLGGPNTEAFF. In DNA, the CDR3 is TGTGCCAGCAGTTTGGGGGGACCGAACACTGAAGCTTTCTTT.

This clone turned up a few times. The rearrangement joins TRBV10-3 to TRBJ1-4; possibly TRBD1 for D (5 bases). Germline V gene data show CDR1 as ENHRY and CDR2 as SYGVKD. The CDR3 length is 15 residues. The germline V and J ends were trimmed by 0 bases and 7 bases, with 12 bases remaining between them. The chain's CDR3 is CAISESPGGSEKLFF. The CDR3 nucleotides read TGTGCCATCAGTGAGTCCCCGGGGGGAAGTGAAAAACTGTTTTTT.

This clone showed up many times. The chain employs TRBV6-1 and TRBJ2-3; D might be TRBD2 (6 bases). The V end was cut by 5 bases, the J end by 4 bases, with 13 bases between. The CDR3 has 14 amino acids. Germline-derived CDR1 and CDR2 are MNHNS and SASEGT. The CDR3 loop reads CASSYGGTPDTQYF. The DNA for the CDR3 is TGTGCCAGCAGTTATGGGGGGACCCCAGATACGCAGTATTTT.

The table lists this clone with a few counts. This chain joins TRBV27 and TRBJ1-5; D remains unclear. Germline values: CDR1 MNHEY, CDR2 SMNVEV (reference sequence). Trimming left V 0 bases short and J 5 bases short, with 11 bases between. This CDR3 comprises 15 residues. CDR3 residues: CASSLSQTVDQPQHF. The CDR3 DNA is TGTGCCAGCAGTTTATCGCAAACAGTCGATCAGCCCCAGCATTTT.

In this sample, this clone turned up a few times. The genes are TRBV5-1 and TRBJ2-2; D remains ambiguous. The germline V and J ends were trimmed by 3 bases and 1 base, with 10 bases remaining between them. The CDR3 runs 15 residues. Germline CDR1 SGHRS, CDR2 YFSETQ. The chain's CDR3 is CASSSRGENTGELFF. The CDR3 bases are TGCGCCAGCAGCTCCCGCGGCGAGAACACCGGGGAGCTGTTTTTT.

This clone has a handful of counts. This chain connects TRBV5-1 to TRBJ1-2, with TRBD1 matching 10 bases. CDR3 length: 13 residues. From germline, CDR1 is SGHRS and CDR2 YFSETQ. Trimming cost V 2 bases and J 8 bases; bases outside gene matches: 3. CDR3 residues: CASSFRDRGGYTF. In nucleotides, the CDR3 is TGCGCCAGCAGCTTCCGGGACAGGGGCGGCTACACCTTC.